This passage covers 29 T cell receptor beta chains from one sample sequenced in a study of T cell changes during pregnancy in multiple sclerosis. Profiled with immunoSEQ multiplex PCR; TCRdb holds only in-frame clones, not every one. The profile covers tens of thousands of clones, with over 85% appearing a single time and approximately 0.2% taken by the ten largest. Sequences were derived from CD4+ T cells from peripheral blood mononuclear cells, sampled before pregnancy. These receptors were taken from a female donor with multiple sclerosis, enrolled in a pregnancy study.

The J gene is TRBJ2-1, the V gene TRBV6-1, with D perhaps matching TRBD2 (6 bases). The V gene lost 6 bases and the J gene lost 5 bases, with 11 bases spanning the gap. This CDR3 has 13 residues. The germline gives CDR1 MNHNS, CDR2 SASEGT. The CDR3 sequence: CASREIADNEQFF. In nucleotides, the CDR3 is TGTGCCAGCAGGGAAATAGCGGACAATGAGCAGTTCTTC.

This rearrangement joins TRBV5-1 to TRBJ2-1; 7 nucleotides agree with TRBD2. The CDR3 has 16 residues. Germline V gene data show CDR1 as SGHRS and CDR2 as YFSETQ. V was clipped by 1 base and J by 3 bases; unmatched bases: 7. Here the CDR3 DNA reads TGCGCCAGCAGCTTGTTCCGCGGGAGAGTCTACAATGAGCAGTTCTTC. Translation: CASSLFRGRVYNEQFF.

This chain links TRBV18 with TRBJ2-3, with D perhaps TRBD2 (6 bases). Germline lookup yields CDR1 KGHSH and CDR2 LQKENI. V lost 2 bases to trimming and J lost 2 bases, with 14 bases between them. The CDR3 has 16 residues. Here the CDR3 DNA reads TGTGCCAGCTCACCATTCGGTGGCGGGGCCACAGATACGCAGTATTTT. Amino acid sequence: CASSPFGGGATDTQYF.

The CDR3 DNA reads as TGTGCCAGCTCACCAATCAGGGGTGAGGGGGCTGAAGCTTTCTTT. Protein sequence: CASSPIRGEGAEAFF. The chain recombines TRBV18 with TRBJ1-1, with D possibly being TRBD1 (6 bases). CDR3 size: 15 residues. Per germline, CDR1 KGHSH and CDR2 LQKENI. V shed 2 bases and J shed 6 bases, with 16 bases lying between them.

The V call is TRBV6-7, the J call TRBJ1-5, with a tentative D call TRBD1 (5 bases). TRBV6-7 is an ORF, and what it does is uncertain. V lost 6 bases and J lost 0, with 9 bases in between. The CDR3 extends over 14 amino acids. In DNA form, the CDR3 reads TGTGCCAGCAGAGCAGGGTCTAGCAATCAGCCCCAGCATTTT. The encoded protein is CASRAGSSNQPQHF.

V usage is TRBV27 and J usage is TRBJ2-1; a weak D match, TRBD2 (6 bases). The germline V gene encodes CDR1 MNHEY and CDR2 SMNVEV (reference sequence). The length of the CDR3 is 16 residues. Trimming removed 6 bases at V and 2 bases at J, with 17 bases between. The CDR3 is CASRPLSGLAYNEQFF. The CDR3 bases are TGTGCCAGCAGACCCCTTAGCGGTCTTGCCTACAATGAGCAGTTCTTC.

This chain joins TRBV19 and TRBJ1-5, with a possible D match to TRBD1 (5 bases). Germline values: CDR1 LNHDA, CDR2 SQIVND (reference sequence). Between the trimmed V and J ends, which lost 1 base and 7 bases, there was a span of 11 bases. This CDR3 has 14 amino acids. The DNA for the CDR3 is TGTGCCAGTAGTATAGGACAGAGTAGCCAGCCCCAGCATTTT. Translating gives CASSIGQSSQPQHF.

The chain couples TRBV2 to TRBJ1-1; tentative D call: TRBD1 (6 bases). V was shortened by 0 bases and J by 8 bases, with 13 bases between the two germline ends. This CDR3 contains 14 residues. The V gene's germline CDR1 is SNHLY and CDR2 FYNNEI. In DNA, the CDR3 is TGTGCCAGCAGTGAAGCGCTTCGACAGGCCGAAGCTTTCTTT. Protein sequence: CASSEALRQAEAFF.

This chain uses TRBV27 with TRBJ1-2; 7 positions match TRBD1. V gave up 4 bases and J gave up 2 bases; unmatched junction bases: 7. CDR1 is MNHEY, CDR2 SMNVEV, per germline (reference sequence). The CDR3 has 15 amino acids. The CDR3 nucleotides are TGTGCCAGCAGTTCTCCGACACAGGGGAACTATGGCTACACCTTC. Translated, it gives CASSSPTQGNYGYTF.

The chain employs TRBV30 and TRBJ1-2; D is possibly TRBD1 (5 bases). Per the germline V gene, CDR1 is GTSNPN and CDR2 is SVGIG (reference sequence). The CDR3 has 12 residues. The V gene lost 2 bases and the J gene lost 6 bases, with 10 bases spanning the gap. CDR3 DNA sequence: TGTGCCTGGAGTAGGAGGGGAGATGGCTACACCTTC. Protein product: CAWSRRGDGYTF.

CDR3 DNA: TGTGCCAGCAGCCCCAGGCCGGGACAGGGCGATGAGCAGTTCTTC. This sequence encodes CASSPRPGQGDEQFF. The gene calls are TRBV7-9 and TRBJ2-1; 9 bases line up with TRBD1. CDR1 and CDR2 from the germline V gene are SEHNR and FQNEAQ (reference sequence). The V gene end was trimmed by 5 bases and the J gene end by 8 bases; junction bases not matched to a gene: 10. The CDR3 spans 15 residues.

The chain has TRBV5-1 and TRBJ2-2, with 10 positions matching TRBD1. This CDR3 has 15 residues. The V gene end was trimmed by 0 bases and the J gene end by 4 bases; junction bases not matched to a gene: 0. Looked up from germline, CDR1 is SGHRS and CDR2 is YFSETQ. In DNA form, the CDR3 reads TGCGCCAGCAGCTTGGGGGACAGGGGCACCGGGGAGCTGTTTTTT. Protein: CASSLGDRGTGELFF. Full variable domain (rest looked up from reference TRBV5-1 and TRBJ2-2): KAGVTQTPRYLIKTRGQQVTLSCSPISGHRSVSWYQQTPGQGLQFLFEYFSETQRNKGNFPGRFSGRQFSNSRSEMNVSTLELGDSALYLCASSLGDRGTGELFFGEGSRLTVL.

Note on this clone: Relative to the germline gene, one junction end is altered; a read error may explain this. The rearrangement links TRBV5-6 to TRBJ1-2; D remains ambiguous. The CDR3 sequence is 13 residues long. Germline V gene sequence: CDR1 SGHDT, CDR2 YYEEEE. The CDR3 DNA sequence: TGTGCCAGCAGCCTTAGTGGTAACTATGGCCACACCTTC. This sequence encodes CASSLSGNYGHTF.

The rearrangement links TRBV6-1 to TRBJ2-3; weak D call: TRBD1 (6 bases). From germline, CDR1 is MNHNS and CDR2 SASEGT. This CDR3 comprises 16 residues. V was clipped by 2 bases and J by 2 bases, with 14 bases between them. In DNA form, the CDR3 reads TGTGCCAGCAGTGAAAGGGCAGGGGCTAACACAGATACGCAGTATTTT. It specifies CASSERAGANTDTQYF.

CDR3 sequence: CASSGRLTQNNEQFF. CDR3 coding DNA: TGTGCCAGCAGTGGAAGACTCACTCAGAACAATGAGCAGTTCTTC. V and J are TRBV6-1 and TRBJ2-1; D is undetermined. Trimming removed 4 bases at V and 5 bases at J, with 15 bases between. Germline CDR1 is MNHNS and CDR2 is SASEGT. The CDR3 loop spans 15 amino acids.

The chain combines TRBV20-1 with TRBJ1-2, with D maybe TRBD1 (5 bases). Germline V gene lookup returns CDR1 DFQATT and CDR2 SNEGSKA (reference sequence). This CDR3 comprises 11 residues. V gave up 6 bases and J gave up 7 bases, with 12 bases separating them. The CDR3 nucleotides are TGCAGTGCGGAGGGGTTTGGTGGCTACACCTTC. It specifies CSAEGFGGYTF.

V is TRBV15 and J is TRBJ2-1, with 9 positions matching TRBD1. With 4 bases clipped from V and 3 bases from J, the junction kept 4 bases outside the gene matches. Germline V gene lookup returns CDR1 LNHNV and CDR2 YYDKDF (reference sequence). CDR3 length: 15 residues. The CDR3 here is CATSMDRGHYNEQFF. The CDR3 region has the DNA TGTGCCACCAGCATGGACAGGGGCCACTACAATGAGCAGTTCTTC. Full variable domain (rest looked up from reference TRBV15 and TRBJ2-1): DAMVIQNPRYQVTQFGKPVTLSCSQTLNHNVMYWYQQKSSQAPKLLFHYYDKDFNNEADTPDNFQSRRPNTSFCFLDIRSPGLGDTAMYLCATSMDRGHYNEQFFGPGTRLTVL.

The rearrangement links TRBV7-9 to TRBJ2-7; a possible D gene is TRBD1 (6 bases). The germline gives CDR1 SEHNR, CDR2 FQNEAQ (reference sequence). CDR3 length: 14 residues. The germline V and J ends were trimmed by 8 bases and 7 bases, with 21 bases remaining between them. The CDR3 sequence is CASSASLQGTEQYF. CDR3 coding DNA: TGTGCCAGCTCAGCTTCCCTACAGGGTACGGAGCAGTACTTC. Complete variable domain (other parts from reference TRBV7-9 and TRBJ2-7): DTGVSQNPRHKITKRGQNVTFRCDPISEHNRLYWYRQTLGQGPEFLTYFQNEAQLEKSRLLSDRFSAERPKGSFSTLEIQRTEQGDSAMYLCASSASLQGTEQYFGPGTRLTVT.

The rearrangement uses TRBV6-1 and TRBJ2-7; D is perhaps TRBD1 (6 bases). V lost 7 bases, J lost 0 bases, and 13 bases lay in between. CDR3 length equals 14 residues. Germline V gene sequence: CDR1 MNHNS, CDR2 SASEGT. The chain's CDR3 is CASNRDGSSYEQYF. CDR3 sequence (DNA): TGTGCCAGCAACAGGGACGGCAGCTCCTACGAGCAGTACTTC.

The chain employs TRBV15 and TRBJ1-2; weak D call: TRBD1 (6 bases). The CDR3 runs 16 residues. Trimming cost V 1 base and J 3 bases, with 15 bases left between them. Per the germline V gene, CDR1 is LNHNV and CDR2 is YYDKDF (reference sequence). CDR3 protein: CATSRGSRTEDYGYTF. The CDR3 DNA follows: TGTGCCACCAGCAGAGGTTCCCGGACAGAGGACTATGGCTACACCTTC.

The rearrangement links TRBV5-4 to TRBJ1-2; TRBD1 matches at 9 bases. Trimming at V came to 4 bases and at J to 8 bases, leaving 9 bases not matched to a gene. The CDR3 runs 14 residues. Germline V gene sequence: CDR1 SGHNT, CDR2 YYREEE (reference sequence). CDR3 in DNA: TGTGCCAGCAGCGGGCCGGGACAGGGAAAAGGCTACACCTTC. Translated, it gives CASSGPGQGKGYTF.

The J gene is TRBJ2-7, the V gene TRBV7-9, with a possible D match to TRBD1 (6 bases). CDR1 is SEHNR, CDR2 FQNEAQ, per germline (reference sequence). V lost 1 base and J 2 bases, leaving 9 bases between the germline ends. This CDR3 comprises 14 residues. CDR3 in amino acids: CASSLGTGTYEQYF. The CDR3 DNA reads TGTGCCAGCAGCTTAGGTACAGGGACCTACGAGCAGTACTTC.

The chain combines TRBV6-5 with TRBJ2-3; TRBD2 agrees at 10 bases. Germline V lookup: CDR1 MNHEY, CDR2 SVGAGI. J gave up 6 bases and V 0 bases, and 3 bases lay outside the gene matches. This CDR3 region has 15 residues. The CDR3 region has the DNA TGTGCCAGCAGTTACTCTCCTAGCGGGGGCGATACGCAGTATTTT. Protein: CASSYSPSGGDTQYF.

The V call is TRBV5-1, the J call TRBJ2-2, with 7 bases matching TRBD1. CDR3 length equals 15 residues. The V gene end was trimmed by 4 bases and the J gene end by 0 bases; junction bases not matched to a gene: 3. From germline, CDR1 is SGHRS and CDR2 YFSETQ. CDR3 DNA: TGCGCCAGCAGCCTGACAGGGTCGAACACCGGGGAGCTGTTTTTT. Translated, it gives CASSLTGSNTGELFF.

In its sample, this clone was seen once. The DNA of the CDR3 is TGTGCCAGTAGTCCTAGGACAGGGGTTGGGAGCAATCAGCCCCAGCATTTT. It encodes CASSPRTGVGSNQPQHF. The chain carries TRBV19 and TRBJ1-5, with 9 positions matching TRBD1. V was clipped by 5 bases and J by 1 base; unmatched bases: 9. The CDR3 extends over 17 amino acids. From germline, CDR1 is LNHDA and CDR2 SQIVND (reference sequence). The full variable domain, in which reference TRBV19 and TRBJ1-5 provide the parts outside the CDR3, is DGGITQSPKYLFRKEGQNVTLSCEQNLNHDAMYWYRQDPGQGLRLIYYSQIVNDFQKGDIAEGYSVSREKKESFPLTVTSAQKNPTAFYLCASSPRTGVGSNQPQHFGDGTRLSIL.

This clone was seen only once. J is TRBJ1-2 and V is TRBV6-5; the match to TRBD1 covers 8 bases. CDR1 and CDR2 from the germline V gene are MNHEY and SVGAGI. Trimming cost V 5 bases and J 2 bases; bases outside gene matches: 1. The length of the CDR3 is 13 residues. The CDR3 bases are TGTGCCAGCAGTCGACAGGGGAACTATGGCTACACCTTC. Translating gives CASSRQGNYGYTF.

The gene calls are TRBV5-1 and TRBJ2-3, with a possible D match to TRBD2 (5 bases). The CDR3 has 13 amino acids. The V end lost 1 base, the J end lost 4 bases, and 7 bases lay between the germline ends. Germline values: CDR1 SGHRS, CDR2 YFSETQ. CDR3 nucleotide sequence: TGCGCCAGCAGCTTGACGGGGTCAGATACGCAGTATTTT. Protein: CASSLTGSDTQYF.

The rearrangement links TRBV30 to TRBJ1-1; D is unresolved. The germline gives CDR1 GTSNPN, CDR2 SVGIG (reference sequence). The V gene lost 4 bases and the J gene lost 1 base, with 10 bases spanning the gap. The CDR3 consists of 13 residues. CDR3 amino acids: CAWTLGSNTEAFF. CDR3 nucleotides: TGTGCCTGGACTCTCGGTTCGAACACTGAAGCTTTCTTT.

This chain connects TRBV5-4 to TRBJ1-2; 7 positions match TRBD1. Germline V gene lookup returns CDR1 SGHNT and CDR2 YYREEE (reference sequence). CDR3 length equals 14 residues. J gave up 2 bases and V 4 bases, and 5 bases lay outside the gene matches. The CDR3 nucleotides are TGTGCCAGCAGCGCGTTGACAGGGAACTATGGCTACACCTTC. Translation gives CASSALTGNYGYTF.